This T cell receptor (beta chain) was found in a study of T cell responses to AZD1222 COVID-19 vaccine. Whole-study context: Second-dose timings of about 4 or about 12 weeks were pooled. Study-level findings and limits: The donors showed a predominance of white British ancestry and of females, with possible underestimation of clonal diversity.

Concerning this clone itself: What it binds is unknown.

This CDR3 contains 16 residues. V shed 3 bases and J shed 1 base, with 12 bases lying between them. CDR1 and CDR2 (germline): KGHDR, SFDVKD. Method: immunoSEQ multiplex PCR; TCRdb's copy keeps in-frame clones and lacks some. The data hold approximately 120,000 clones, with 70% to 90% observed a single time. Sample: peripheral blood, taken on day 0 of AZD1222 vaccination. The V call is TRBV24-1, the J call TRBJ2-1; perhaps TRBD2 as D (7 bases). The TCR was taken from an adult in good health. The CDR3 DNA follows: TGTGCCACCAGTGATCCGAGGGGGGGGTCCTACAATGAGCAGTTCTTC. Protein sequence: CATSDPRGGSYNEQFF.